Here is one TCR beta chain with its context. What antigen it recognizes has not been identified. One base away there is no much larger clone; base qualities are not given. The data were obtained in a study of cytomegalovirus exposure and HLA in healthy donors (dated by TCRdb to between 2016 and 2019). For the study in its entirety: An earlier analysis of some 600 of the donors reported 276 Gb of sequence data and roughly 120 million unique TCR beta sequences obtained from about 179 million T cells. In an earlier analysis of roughly 600 of the donors, high-throughput TCR beta sequencing was used to judge whether each TCR beta V gene segment behaved as functional or pseudogenic. The T cell repertoires of roughly 660 subjects were profiled by immunosequencing and related to cytomegalovirus serostatus. Class I and class II HLA loci were covered by the typing at four-digit resolution. On average, roughly 250,000 unique TCR beta nucleotide sequences were sequenced per donor among 350 to 400 genotyped donors of the cohort, with roughly 18% of those sequences being non-productive. Besides the first cohort of roughly 700 subjects, a separate validation cohort made up of over 100 different subjects was used. An early release covering about 600 HLA-typed donors comprised around 300 gigabases of sequencing data and roughly 85 million unique TCR sequences. A handful of DR-DQ haplotypes were handled as single units for association and clustering because linkage in the cohort was strong. Donor age, sex, ethnicity and CMV serostatus were compiled together with the repertoire data. The number of typed donors differed by locus: about 620-640 for A, B, C, DRB1 and DQB1; 522 for DQA1; around 610 for DPA1; and some 450 for DPB1. To study patterns of TCR occurrence, a later analysis re-analyzed previously published TCR beta repertoires from 700 or so donors and added high-resolution HLA genotyping. Rather than drawing on any new phenotypic data, the later analysis identified candidate immune exposures from TCR beta sequences and the way those sequences occurred across donors. Genome-wide SNP genotypes for about 60% of the 666 donors were used in a later genetic analysis, which treated that subset as a discovery cohort. Of the approximately 400 genotyped donors, approximately 83% fell in the genetic ancestry cluster associated with self-reported Caucasian donors. The study was designed to test whether signatures of past pathogen exposure could be identified by cataloging public T cell receptors. Every repertoire in the discovery cohort had been generated on one and the same sequencing platform. The study combined high-throughput TCR immunosequencing, statistical association of individual TCRs with disease status, and machine learning to predict cytomegalovirus infection status.

Study-level results and caveats: In the study, approximately 150 TCR beta chains were listed as associated with cytomegalovirus. Three of the identified cytomegalovirus-associated TCR beta chains were confirmed in vitro to be specific for cytomegalovirus antigens. The classifier was reported to diagnose cytomegalovirus status with high specificity and sensitivity in both the original cohort and the validation cohort. Correlated functional status among segregating V segments might reflect linkage disequilibrium, but an unknown experimental factor could not be ruled out. A later analysis found that HLA-associated TCR beta chains were more clonally expanded and had lower generation probabilities than equally common non-associated chains. When HLA alleles, especially DR and DQ, strongly co-occurred, attributing TCR associations to individual alleles was difficult. A later analysis found that TCR association rates varied across HLA loci, with DRB1 alleles showing the most associated TCRs and HLA-C alleles the fewest. According to the authors, the approach could potentially be generalized to other disease states and immunological phenotypes. According to a later analysis, parvovirus B19, influenza, CMV and Epstein-Barr virus appeared linked to several top co-occurrence clusters. Approximately 16 rarely observed V segments, including chromosome 9 orphons, were excluded from the earlier analysis of a few hundred of the donors because counts were too low. According to a later analysis, most CMV-associated TCR beta chains appeared to be HLA-restricted, and the HLA associations seemed to be driven largely by CMV exposure. Because HLA typing was unavailable for some donors at each locus, only the typed subset was used in association tests. In a later analysis, 15,000 to 20,000 TCR beta sequences were associated with specific HLA alleles at a false discovery rate of 0.05. A group of highly shared sequence variants was considered likely to be a technical artifact of the sequencing pipeline. Most TCR sequences were seen in very few donors, while some public TCRs were found in many individuals. Broadly in line with IMGT annotations, most TCR beta V segments showed up in productive rearrangements about 90% or about 30% of the time in an earlier analysis of 450 to 600 of the donors. A further reported finding was that TCR beta sequences accurately predicted the HLA-A and HLA-B alleles for most subjects in the first cohort. Sequencing depth was assumed to be roughly uniform across donors in the presence/absence analyses, though that assumption may not hold. This cohort had only TCR beta chains sequenced, and the lack of alpha or paired-chain data limited which features could be detected. For the cohort, immune exposure information was limited to CMV serostatus. According to a later genetic analysis, donors in an Asian-associated ancestry cluster had fewer N-insertions in productive TCRs than the roughly 660-donor mean. An association between a missense DCLRE1C variant and V-gene and J-gene trimming of TCR beta chains was found in a later genetic analysis and replicated in an independent cohort.

The library was made by the immunoSEQ multiplex PCR assay. For the multiplex PCR, a mixture combining 60 forward primers for TCR Vbeta segments and 13 reverse primers for TCR Jbeta segments was used. The CDR3 region of rearranged TCR beta genes was amplified from genomic DNA by a multiplex PCR assay. On the Illumina HiSeq System, the amplified TCR beta libraries were sequenced as 87-base-pair reads. Processing in the source paper ran as follows. A later analysis counted 75 million to 100 million unique TCR beta chains across the 666 repertoires, and 9.5 million to 11 million of these chains were shared by at least two donors. Raw reads were error-corrected and collapsed into unique sequences with a nearest-neighbor algorithm that merged closely related sequences to remove PCR and sequencing errors. Alignment of CDR3 sequences to IMGT reference sequences was used to assign V, D and J gene segments. For a sequence to be retained, at least a six-nucleotide match to both a V gene segment and a J gene segment was required. Rearrangements were called productive when the CDR3 lacked stop codons and stayed in frame with V and J; all others were non-productive. Following IMGT convention, CDR3 was defined as the stretch from the second conserved V-encoded cysteine to the conserved J-encoded phenylalanine. The earlier analysis of roughly 590 of the donors excluded any sequence lacking an unambiguous match to a single V gene segment. In an earlier analysis of around 590 of the donors, a V segment was called functional when productive rearrangements were above 56.7%, and segregating when the standard deviation between donors exceeded 5%. A statistical classification framework was built for diagnosing cytomegalovirus status from the catalog of TCR beta chain sequences. A later analysis assigned V and J genes by comparing TCR nucleotide sequences with IMGT/GENE-DB human TR gene sequences. In a later analysis, CDR3 sequences and most-parsimonious VDJ recombination scenarios were assigned using the TCRdist pipeline. In a later analysis, each TCR beta chain was defined by its CDR3 amino acid sequence together with its V-gene family, and reads without a unique V-gene family were excluded. In a later analysis, several hundred highly shared, low-generation-probability nucleotide sequences were removed to address suspected cross-contamination and a sequencing artifact. In a later analysis, a clonal expansion index for each public chain was calculated from normalized within-repertoire ranks of inferred template counts. In a later analysis, generation probabilities were computed using a VDJ recombination model fitted to out-of-frame rearrangements, and the results were checked against IGoR. In a later analysis, TCR-TCR, TCR-HLA and TCR-CMV co-occurrence was scored with hypergeometric tests, and a repertoire-size bias correction was applied to TCR pairs. To estimate false discovery rates, a later analysis permuted the HLA or CMV assignments 20 times. In a later analysis, co-occurring TCRs were grouped using DBSCAN, with TCRdist sequence similarity added in when clustering inside HLA-allele-positive subsets. Repertoires with fewer than 30,000 or more than 120,000 public chains, plus five repertoires with anomalous nucleotide sharing, were excluded from co-occurrence clustering. TCRdb mirrors the immuneACCESS table, restricted to in-frame sequences. Some clones are absent from its copies; in checked studies, under half trace to an unresolved V gene, and the reason for the others is unknown. V and J calls and clone size are those listed in that table; D and trimming were worked out from the DNA. The sample table lists about 110,000 clones, 65% to 75% of them with a count of one. Approximately 2.8% of the sample is held by the ten biggest clonotypes.

The cohort consisted of some 730 healthy bone marrow donors. At the time of sampling, every cohort member was nominally healthy, though immune exposures that went unrecorded were likely present. The donor tested CMV seronegative, placing the donor among the 300 to 450 seronegative members of the cohort. Each donor provided a peripheral blood sample, and peripheral blood mononuclear cells were used for TCR beta sequencing. The Qiagen DNeasy Blood Extraction Kit was used to extract genomic DNA from the blood cell samples. This receptor was taken from a female donor in good health and CMV-seronegative. The sample consisted of PBMCs.

The CDR3 sequence is CASSQEGTSGSRDTQYF. The DNA reads as follows: TGTGCCAGCAGCCAAGAAGGGACTAGCGGGAGTCGGGATACGCAGTATTTT. The chain is made from TRBV4-2 and TRBJ2-3; 14 bases in between match TRBD2. There are 17 amino acids in the CDR3, from cysteine to phenylalanine inclusive. The DNA shown is the 51-base CDR3, in frame from base 1. V lost 0 bases and J lost 6 bases, and the count of bases not matched to a germline gene is 5. The germline V gene sets CDR1 to LGHNA and CDR2 to YNFKEQ.